This T cell receptor beta chain was obtained from a study of blood T cell repertoires in COVID-19. Study information: Sites across the United States, Italy and Spain contributed samples from acute and convalescent COVID-19. T cells, B-cell-depleted T cells, or PBMCs provided the cDNA or gDNA that served as material.

TCRdb's copy holds only in-frame clones and misses some; the assay was immunoSEQ multiplex PCR. The table records 200,000 to 300,000 clones, around 87% of them present only once. This CDR3 is built from 16 residues. The V gene lost 3 bases and the J gene lost 5 bases, with 18 bases spanning the gap. CDR1 and CDR2 (germline): SGHTA, FQGNSA. Sequenced input: peripheral blood. This TCR was recovered from a woman in her thirties or forties who had recovered from COVID-19. The chain couples TRBV7-2 to TRBJ2-3; the D gene is possibly TRBD1 (5 bases). The DNA for the CDR3 is TGTGCCAGCAGCTTGGGGTCAGGGTATAGTTTAGATACGCAGTATTTT. This translates into CASSLGSGYSLDTQYF.